This is a list of T cell receptor beta chains from one sample in a study of siplizumab effects on memory and regulatory T cells. Profiling relied on immunoSEQ multiplex PCR, and the TCRdb table lists in-frame clones only, not all of them. The sample lists around 100,000 clones; approximately 90% were seen once. The sample taken for sequencing was Tregs sorted from blood. Receptors originate from a human donor in good health. The CDR3 runs from the conserved cysteine through the conserved F or W. Each record gives: clone size, J gene, D gene, V gene, CDR3 DNA, CDR3 protein. A D gene is named only where the DNA matches it firmly. For some rows the clone size is stated as once, few or many, or as a class when expanded; others skip it.

clone size: NA
J gene: TRBJ2-1
D gene: TRBD2
V gene: TRBV6-5
CDR3 DNA: TGTGCCAGCAGACCGGCGGGAGGGTACAATGAGCAGTTCTTC
CDR3 protein: CASRPAGGYNEQFF

clone size: NA
J gene: TRBJ1-1
D gene: NA
V gene: TRBV2
CDR3 DNA: TGTGCCAGCAGTAAGGAGATCTTTATGAACACTGAAGCTTTCTTT
CDR3 protein: CASSKEIFMNTEAFF

clone size: NA
J gene: TRBJ2-7
D gene: NA
V gene: TRBV5-1
CDR3 DNA: TGCGCCAGCAGCAAAGGACGGGCTTTCAGCGAGCAGTACTTC
CDR3 protein: CASSKGRAFSEQYF

clone size: NA
J gene: TRBJ1-1
D gene: NA
V gene: TRBV20-1
CDR3 DNA: TGCAGGCCCTTGTCACCTGAAGCTTTCTTT
CDR3 protein: CRPLSPEAFF

clone size: NA
J gene: TRBJ1-4
D gene: NA
V gene: TRBV20-1
CDR3 DNA: TGCAGTGCTGGGACCGAGGAAAAACTGTTTTTT
CDR3 protein: CSAGTEEKLFF

clone size: NA
J gene: TRBJ2-2
D gene: TRBD2
V gene: TRBV5-1
CDR3 DNA: TGCGCCAGCAGCCTTCGACTAGCGTCGAACACCGGGGAGCTGTTTTTT
CDR3 protein: CASSLRLASNTGELFF

clone size: NA
J gene: TRBJ2-7
D gene: TRBD2
V gene: TRBV10-2
CDR3 DNA: TGCGCCAGCAGTGAAAAGCGGGGCAGCTCCTACGAGCAGTACTTC
CDR3 protein: CASSEKRGSSYEQYF

clone size: NA
J gene: TRBJ1-3
D gene: TRBD1
V gene: TRBV5-1
CDR3 DNA: TGCGCCAGCAGCTTGTTAAGGCCAGGGGGCTCTGGAAACACCATATATTTT
CDR3 protein: CASSLLRPGGSGNTIYF

clone size: NA
J gene: TRBJ2-1
D gene: TRBD2
V gene: TRBV7-2
CDR3 DNA: TGTGCCAGCAGCTTCAGCGGGACGTCCTACAATGAGCAGTTCTTC
CDR3 protein: CASSFSGTSYNEQFF

clone size: once
J gene: TRBJ2-7
D gene: NA
V gene: TRBV19
CDR3 DNA: TGTGCCAGTAGTATTGCGGGCGAGCAGTACTTC
CDR3 protein: CASSIAGEQYF

clone size: NA
J gene: TRBJ1-1
D gene: NA
V gene: TRBV15
CDR3 DNA: TGTGCCACCAGCAGAGGTTATAGCAGCGACACTGAAGCTTTCTTT
CDR3 protein: CATSRGYSSDTEAFF

clone size: NA
J gene: TRBJ2-7
D gene: TRBD1
V gene: TRBV15
CDR3 DNA: TGTGCCACCAGTACGGACAGGGTTATCGAGCAGTACTTC
CDR3 protein: CATSTDRVIEQYF

clone size: NA
J gene: TRBJ1-2
D gene: NA
V gene: TRBV29-1
CDR3 DNA: TGCAGCGTTGAAGAAGGGTCACCAGGCTATGGCTACACCTTC
CDR3 protein: CSVEEGSPGYGYTF

clone size: NA
J gene: TRBJ2-3
D gene: NA
V gene: TRBV19
CDR3 DNA: TGTGCCAGTAGGGAAATAAGCACAGATACGCAGTATTTT
CDR3 protein: CASREISTDTQYF

clone size: NA
J gene: TRBJ1-1
D gene: NA
V gene: TRBV18
CDR3 DNA: TGTGCCAGCTCACCAGCCCCACGGGTCGTTGAAGCTTTCTTT
CDR3 protein: CASSPAPRVVEAFF

clone size: NA
J gene: TRBJ2-4
D gene: NA
V gene: TRBV18
CDR3 DNA: TGTGCCAGCTCACCAACGGACACCCAAAACATTCAGTACTTC
CDR3 protein: CASSPTDTQNIQYF

clone size: NA
J gene: TRBJ2-7
D gene: NA
V gene: TRBV30
CDR3 DNA: TGTGCCTGGAGTATTTTCCAGCTTTCGGAGCAGTACTTC
CDR3 protein: CAWSIFQLSEQYF

clone size: NA
J gene: TRBJ2-7
D gene: TRBD1
V gene: TRBV2
CDR3 DNA: TGTGCCAGCAGTGCCAGGACAGGCGCCTACGAGCAGTACTTC
CDR3 protein: CASSARTGAYEQYF

clone size: NA
J gene: TRBJ2-7
D gene: NA
V gene: TRBV9
CDR3 DNA: TGTGCCAGCAGCGACACCTACGAGCAGTACTTC
CDR3 protein: CASSDTYEQYF

clone size: NA
J gene: TRBJ2-4
D gene: NA
V gene: TRBV4-2
CDR3 DNA: TGTGCCAGCAGCCAAGATCGGGGCACCAAAAACATTCAGTACTTC
CDR3 protein: CASSQDRGTKNIQYF

clone size: NA
J gene: TRBJ2-5
D gene: NA
V gene: TRBV6-1
CDR3 DNA: TGTGCCAGCAGTGTCCCACGGCAACAAGAGACCCAGTACTTC
CDR3 protein: CASSVPRQQETQYF

clone size: NA
J gene: TRBJ2-3
D gene: TRBD2
V gene: TRBV5-1
CDR3 DNA: TGCGCCACCTCCCTAGGACTAGCGGGATCGGCAGATACGCAGTATTTT
CDR3 protein: CATSLGLAGSADTQYF

clone size: NA
J gene: TRBJ2-1
D gene: NA
V gene: TRBV6-6
CDR3 DNA: TGTGCCAGCAGTTACCTGGGTGGGTCCTACAATGAGCAGTTCTTC
CDR3 protein: CASSYLGGSYNEQFF

clone size: NA
J gene: TRBJ1-6
D gene: NA
V gene: TRBV11-2
CDR3 DNA: TGTGCCAGCAGCTCACAATACCGGGAGCTTAATTCACCCCTCCACTTT
CDR3 protein: CASSSQYRELNSPLHF

clone size: once
J gene: TRBJ2-6
D gene: TRBD2
V gene: TRBV7-9
CDR3 DNA: TGTGCCAGCAGCCGCTGGGGTAGCGGGAGAACTGGGGCCAACGTCCTGACTTTC
CDR3 protein: CASSRWGSGRTGANVLTF

clone size: NA
J gene: TRBJ1-4
D gene: NA
V gene: TRBV5-1
CDR3 DNA: TGCGCCAGCAGCTTGCTCAGGAAAGATGAAAAACTGTTTTTT
CDR3 protein: CASSLLRKDEKLFF

clone size: NA
J gene: TRBJ2-1
D gene: NA
V gene: TRBV7-8
CDR3 DNA: TGTGCCAGCAGCGACTATGCGGGTAGCTCCTACAATGAGCAGTTCTTC
CDR3 protein: CASSDYAGSSYNEQFF

clone size: NA
J gene: TRBJ1-5
D gene: NA
V gene: TRBV5-8
CDR3 DNA: TGTGCCAGCACCTGGGGGGGGACACCCAATCAGCCCCAGCATTTT
CDR3 protein: CASTWGGTPNQPQHF

clone size: NA
J gene: TRBJ2-7
D gene: NA
V gene: TRBV6-6
CDR3 DNA: TGTGCCAGCAGTTACTTCAGGGACGAGCAGTACTTC
CDR3 protein: CASSYFRDEQYF

clone size: NA
J gene: TRBJ2-3
D gene: TRBD2
V gene: TRBV11-3
CDR3 DNA: TGTGCCAGCAGCCGACTAGCGGGAGACGCAGATACGCAGTATTTT
CDR3 protein: CASSRLAGDADTQYF

clone size: NA
J gene: TRBJ1-4
D gene: NA
V gene: TRBV7-9
CDR3 DNA: TGTGCCAGCAGCTTACTCGTAGGGTCGGTAACTAATGAAAAACTGTTTTTT
CDR3 protein: CASSLLVGSVTNEKLFF

clone size: NA
J gene: TRBJ2-5
D gene: NA
V gene: TRBV2
CDR3 DNA: TGTGCCAGCAGGGCGGGGGAGACCCAGTACTTC
CDR3 protein: CASRAGETQYF

clone size: NA
J gene: TRBJ2-2
D gene: TRBD1
V gene: TRBV15
CDR3 DNA: TGTGCCACCAGCCGAGAAAGACAGGGGGCCTCCGGGGAGCTGTTTTTT
CDR3 protein: CATSRERQGASGELFF

clone size: NA
J gene: TRBJ2-5
D gene: NA
V gene: TRBV19
CDR3 DNA: TGTGCCAGTAGTACACAGGGTTTGGAGACCCAGTACTTC
CDR3 protein: CASSTQGLETQYF

clone size: NA
J gene: TRBJ2-1
D gene: NA
V gene: TRBV5-6
CDR3 DNA: TGTGCCAGCAGCTTGGCTGGGCTCCTTTACAATGAGCAGTTCTTC
CDR3 protein: CASSLAGLLYNEQFF

clone size: NA
J gene: TRBJ2-3
D gene: NA
V gene: TRBV29-1
CDR3 DNA: TGCAGCGTTGGCCCCCCCCGGGAAGCGGTTAGCACAGATACGCAGTATTTT
CDR3 protein: CSVGPPREAVSTDTQYF

clone size: NA
J gene: TRBJ2-7
D gene: NA
V gene: TRBV4-2
CDR3 DNA: TGTGCCAGCAGCCAAGGAGGGGTCACCTACGAGCAGTACTTC
CDR3 protein: CASSQGGVTYEQYF

clone size: NA
J gene: TRBJ2-4
D gene: NA
V gene: TRBV18
CDR3 DNA: TGTGCCAGCCGACCCTCCCTCGACACCAAAAACATTCAGTACTTC
CDR3 protein: CASRPSLDTKNIQYF

clone size: once
J gene: TRBJ2-6
D gene: NA
V gene: TRBV7-8
CDR3 DNA: TGTGCCAGCAGCTTAGTCACCTCCTCTGGGGCCAACGTCCTGACTTTC
CDR3 protein: CASSLVTSSGANVLTF

clone size: few
J gene: TRBJ1-2
D gene: TRBD1
V gene: TRBV28
CDR3 DNA: TGTGCCAGCAGGTACAGGGGGCGCGACTATGGCTACACCTTC
CDR3 protein: CASRYRGRDYGYTF

clone size: NA
J gene: TRBJ1-4
D gene: NA
V gene: TRBV5-4
CDR3 DNA: TGTGCCAGCAGCTTTGGGGTCTTGGGTCATAATGAAAAACTGTTTTTT
CDR3 protein: CASSFGVLGHNEKLFF

clone size: NA
J gene: TRBJ2-2
D gene: TRBD2
V gene: TRBV5-4
CDR3 DNA: TGTGCCAGCAGCTCGGGACTAGCGGGCCGATCGAACACCGGGGAGCTGTTTTTT
CDR3 protein: CASSSGLAGRSNTGELFF

clone size: NA
J gene: TRBJ2-7
D gene: TRBD2
V gene: TRBV9
CDR3 DNA: TGTGCCAGCAGCGTCGACCCGGGACTAGCGGGTAACGAGCAGTACTTC
CDR3 protein: CASSVDPGLAGNEQYF

clone size: NA
J gene: TRBJ2-1
D gene: TRBD2
V gene: TRBV7-9
CDR3 DNA: TGTGCCAGCAGCGACGGGACTAGCGGGTTCTTC
CDR3 protein: CASSDGTSGFF

clone size: NA
J gene: TRBJ2-2
D gene: NA
V gene: TRBV29-1
CDR3 DNA: TGCAGCGTTGAAGGGGTTCCCAACACCGGGGAGCTGTTTTTT
CDR3 protein: CSVEGVPNTGELFF

clone size: NA
J gene: TRBJ2-5
D gene: NA
V gene: TRBV11-3
CDR3 DNA: TGTGCCAGCAGCTTAGGACGGGGACCCATAGAGACCCAGTACTTC
CDR3 protein: CASSLGRGPIETQYF

clone size: NA
J gene: TRBJ2-1
D gene: TRBD2
V gene: TRBV10-2
CDR3 DNA: TGCGCCAGCAGAGGACTAGCGGGAGTTCATGAGCAGTTCTTC
CDR3 protein: CASRGLAGVHEQFF

clone size: NA
J gene: TRBJ2-7
D gene: NA
V gene: TRBV10-1
CDR3 DNA: TGCGCCAGCAGTAAGCAGCTTGGCTACGAGCAGTACTTC
CDR3 protein: CASSKQLGYEQYF

clone size: NA
J gene: TRBJ2-3
D gene: TRBD2
V gene: TRBV5-1
CDR3 DNA: TGCGCCAGCAGCCACGGGAGGGCCGAGGATACGCAGTATTTT
CDR3 protein: CASSHGRAEDTQYF